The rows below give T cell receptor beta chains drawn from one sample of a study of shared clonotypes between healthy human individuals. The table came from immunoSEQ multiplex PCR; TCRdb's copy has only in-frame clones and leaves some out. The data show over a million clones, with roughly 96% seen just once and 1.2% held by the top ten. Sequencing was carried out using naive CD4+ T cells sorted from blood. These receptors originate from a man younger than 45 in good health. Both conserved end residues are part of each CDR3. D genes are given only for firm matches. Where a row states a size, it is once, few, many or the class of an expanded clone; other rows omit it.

TGTGCCAGCAGTACGGGACAGAACTATGGCTACACCTTC	CASSTGQNYGYTF	TRBV6-5	TRBJ1-2	TRBD1	-
TGCAGCGTTGAGGAGGGGGTCAATCAGCCCCAGCATTTT	CSVEEGVNQPQHF	TRBV29-1	TRBJ1-5	-	once
TGTGCCAGCAGCTTAGCAGGGGGCGTCTTGGCCTACGAGCAGTACTTC	CASSLAGGVLAYEQYF	TRBV5-4	TRBJ2-7	TRBD1	-
TGTGCCAGCAGCTTGTTAGGGACTAGCGGTTATTTT	CASSLLGTSGYF	TRBV5-4	TRBJ2-3	TRBD2	-
TGTGCCAGCAGCTTAGCGTTTTCGGATCGGGGGCGCACACACGAGCAGTACTTC	CASSLAFSDRGRTHEQYF	TRBV7-9	TRBJ2-7	-	-
TGTGCCAGCAGCCCCGCTATCCGGGGGGAGCAGTACTTC	CASSPAIRGEQYF	TRBV7-2	TRBJ2-7	-	-
TGTGCCAGCACTCCGGGCAGCCCTAGCACAGATACGCAGTATTTT	CASTPGSPSTDTQYF	TRBV2	TRBJ2-3	-	-
TGTGCCAGCAGTGTTGAAGGACACGGCAAAGAGCAGTTCTTC	CASSVEGHGKEQFF	TRBV6-5	TRBJ2-1	-	few
TGTGCCAGGGGACTTCTTAGCTCCTACAATGAGCAGTTCTTC	CARGLLSSYNEQFF	TRBV6-5	TRBJ2-1	-	-
TGTGCCAGCTCACGCAGGGAGACCGGGGAGCTGTTTTTT	CASSRRETGELFF	TRBV18	TRBJ2-2	-	-
TGCGCCAGCAGCTTGGCAGGTACCGGGGAGCTGTTTTTT	CASSLAGTGELFF	TRBV5-1	TRBJ2-2	-	-
TGTGCCAGCAGCTTACTAGGGTTCCCCGGGGAGCTGTTTTTT	CASSLLGFPGELFF	TRBV11-2	TRBJ2-2	-	-
TGTGCCAGCAGTTCATCCCTTATGGGGTCCCGAGGGGAGACCCAGTACTTC	CASSSSLMGSRGETQYF	TRBV27	TRBJ2-5	-	-
TGTGCCAGCAGCTTGAGACAGGGGGGCAATCAGCCCCAGCATTTT	CASSLRQGGNQPQHF	TRBV7-8	TRBJ1-5	TRBD1	-
TGCAGTGCTAGGGATACGCAGTATTTT	CSARDTQYF	TRBV20-1	TRBJ2-3	-	-
TGTGCCAGCAGCTTAGGTTTCAGTACTAGCGATCCCTACGAGCAGTACTTC	CASSLGFSTSDPYEQYF	TRBV7-2	TRBJ2-7	TRBD2	-
TGTGCCAGCAGCGTAGATCTTAGCGGATACGAGCAGTACTTC	CASSVDLSGYEQYF	TRBV9	TRBJ2-7	-	-
TGTGCCAGCAGCTCCGGGGTCAGAAACACCGGGGAGCTGTTTTTT	CASSSGVRNTGELFF	TRBV5-4	TRBJ2-2	-	-
TGTGCCAGCAGCACGGGCCCAGGGGCGAACACCGGGGAGCTGTTTTTT	CASSTGPGANTGELFF	TRBV13	TRBJ2-2	-	-
TGTGCCAGCAGCCAGGGACAGGTCTTCGACGAGCAGTACTTC	CASSQGQVFDEQYF	TRBV5-6	TRBJ2-7	TRBD1	-
TGTGCCAGCAGTCTAGCAGGGTCAACCGGGGAGCTGTTTTTT	CASSLAGSTGELFF	TRBV6-5	TRBJ2-2	-	-
TGCGCCAGCAGGCAACTAGCGGGAGACGGGGAGCTGTTTTTT	CASRQLAGDGELFF	TRBV10-1	TRBJ2-2	TRBD2	-
TGTGCCAGCAGCCCCCCACTGACTAGCGGGGGTTACGAGCAGTACTTC	CASSPPLTSGGYEQYF	TRBV14	TRBJ2-7	TRBD2	-
TGTGCCATCAGTGACTCTAGCGGGAACACCGGGGAGCTGTTTTTT	CAISDSSGNTGELFF	TRBV10-3	TRBJ2-2	TRBD2	once
TGCGCCAGCAGCTTGGCCGGCAAGGAAAACATTCAGTACTTC	CASSLAGKENIQYF	TRBV5-1	TRBJ2-4	-	-
TGTGCCAGCAAACTCGACAGGGTAATTGAAAAACTGTTTTTT	CASKLDRVIEKLFF	TRBV6-5	TRBJ1-4	TRBD1	once
TGTGCCAGCAGCTTGGTTAGCCCCTACAATGAGCAGTTCTTC	CASSLVSPYNEQFF	TRBV5-8	TRBJ2-1	-	-
TGCAGCGTTGAAAAATACAGACTAGCGGGAGATGGTGGCGCAGATACGCAGTATTTT	CSVEKYRLAGDGGADTQYF	TRBV29-1	TRBJ2-3	TRBD2	-
TGCAGCGTTCGAGGTCCCTTGAGGGGCACAGATACGCAGTATTTT	CSVRGPLRGTDTQYF	TRBV29-1	TRBJ2-3	-	once
TGTGCCAGCAGGGACGCTCCTCGCTCTGGAAACACCATATATTTT	CASRDAPRSGNTIYF	TRBV11-2	TRBJ1-3	-	-
TGTGCCACCAGCAGACCTAGGGGGTCGGCAGATACGCAGTATTTT	CATSRPRGSADTQYF	TRBV15	TRBJ2-3	-	-
TGTGCCAGCAGCCCCATGACTAGCGGGGGGGGTAATGAGCAGTTCTTC	CASSPMTSGGGNEQFF	TRBV9	TRBJ2-1	TRBD2	-
TGTGCCAGCAGCTCCCTGACGGGGGAAGTTGAGCAGTTCTTC	CASSSLTGEVEQFF	TRBV7-9	TRBJ2-1	-	-
TGTGCCAGCAGCTTGGCTCAAAGCACAGATACGCAGTATTTT	CASSLAQSTDTQYF	TRBV5-8	TRBJ2-3	-	-
TGCGCCAGCAGTGATGGGGCCAGGTGGAATGAGCAGTTCTTC	CASSDGARWNEQFF	TRBV10-2	TRBJ2-1	-	-
TGTGCCAGCAGTCCCGAAGGGGGCTATGGCTACACCTTC	CASSPEGGYGYTF	TRBV6-4	TRBJ1-2	-	-
TGCGCCAGCAGATCGGGACAGGGGACCTACGAGCAGTACTTC	CASRSGQGTYEQYF	TRBV5-1	TRBJ2-7	TRBD1	-
TGCGCCAGCTGCCAGGGGGCTAGCGTAATCACAGATACGCAGTATTTT	CASCQGASVITDTQYF	TRBV5-1	TRBJ2-3	TRBD1	-
TGCGCCAGCAGCCCAACCTCCGTTGGCGAAAAACTGTTTTTT	CASSPTSVGEKLFF	TRBV5-1	TRBJ1-4	-	-
TGTGCCAGCAGGTCCCACGGCCCTCCGGAAATCTATGGCTACACCTTC	CASRSHGPPEIYGYTF	TRBV11-2	TRBJ1-2	-	once
TGCAGCGTTGAAATAAACAGGGCAGGGGAGCAGTTCTTC	CSVEINRAGEQFF	TRBV29-1	TRBJ2-1	-	-
TGCAGCGTTGAGAGACTAGCGAAAAACATTCAGTACTTC	CSVERLAKNIQYF	TRBV29-1	TRBJ2-4	TRBD2	-
TGTGCCAGCAGTCCCCACCCTGGGGGGGCGGAAGGGGGAAATGAAAAACTGTTTTTT	CASSPHPGGAEGGNEKLFF	TRBV28	TRBJ1-4	-	-
TGTGCCAGCAGGTCCTTAGGGGACTATGGCTACACCTTC	CASRSLGDYGYTF	TRBV27	TRBJ1-2	-	-
TGTGCCAGCAGCTTAGCGCGGGAGTATCGCAATGAGCAGTTCTTC	CASSLAREYRNEQFF	TRBV7-9	TRBJ2-1	TRBD2	-
TGTGCCAGCAGTCAAGGACAGTTCTATGGCTACACCTTC	CASSQGQFYGYTF	TRBV6-5	TRBJ1-2	-	once
TGTGCCAGTAGTATCGTGGGGAGTGCAGGCTACGAGCAGTACTTC	CASSIVGSAGYEQYF	TRBV19	TRBJ2-7	-	-
TGTGCCAGTAGTAACGGGACAATGACAGCTAATCAGCCCCAGCATTTT	CASSNGTMTANQPQHF	TRBV19	TRBJ1-5	-	-
TGTGCCAGCAGTGCACTAAAACAGGGTTCTCAGCCCCAGCATTTT	CASSALKQGSQPQHF	TRBV6-1	TRBJ1-5	-	-
TGTGCCAGCAGCTTATATAACGGAGGAGGGTTACTCTACGAGCAGTACTTC	CASSLYNGGGLLYEQYF	TRBV7-2	TRBJ2-7	-	-
TGTGCCAGCTCACCGAGTAGTACCAATCAGCCCCAGCATTTT	CASSPSSTNQPQHF	TRBV18	TRBJ1-5	-	-
TGTGCCAGCAGCCAACGAGACAAGTACGAGCAGTACTTC	CASSQRDKYEQYF	TRBV7-9	TRBJ2-7	-	once